Sequencing of this T cell receptor (beta chain) was carried out in a study of beta chain features in type 1 diabetes. Overall study findings and caveats: People with Type 1 diabetes carried modestly yet significantly shorter TCRB CDR3s in all four CD4+ subsets.

The study reverse transcribed the entire isolated RNA, so it sequenced expressed TCRB transcripts. The table came from immunoSEQ multiplex PCR; TCRdb's copy has only in-frame clones and leaves some out. The sample carries under 300,000 clones, about 23% recorded once. V was pared by 5 bases and J by 8 bases, with 10 bases between. The CDR3 is made up of 12 amino acids. The germline V gene encodes CDR1 SEHNR and CDR2 FQNEAQ (reference sequence). Of note for this clone: The antigen is not known.

The chain combines TRBV7-9 with TRBJ2-1, with D possibly being TRBD1 (6 bases). Material for sequencing was naive CD4+ T cells from blood. The receptor was isolated from a woman aged 30 to 39 with type 1 diabetes. The CDR3 sequence: CASSQTGYEQFF. The CDR3 DNA sequence: TGTGCCAGCAGCCAAACAGGGTATGAGCAGTTCTTC.